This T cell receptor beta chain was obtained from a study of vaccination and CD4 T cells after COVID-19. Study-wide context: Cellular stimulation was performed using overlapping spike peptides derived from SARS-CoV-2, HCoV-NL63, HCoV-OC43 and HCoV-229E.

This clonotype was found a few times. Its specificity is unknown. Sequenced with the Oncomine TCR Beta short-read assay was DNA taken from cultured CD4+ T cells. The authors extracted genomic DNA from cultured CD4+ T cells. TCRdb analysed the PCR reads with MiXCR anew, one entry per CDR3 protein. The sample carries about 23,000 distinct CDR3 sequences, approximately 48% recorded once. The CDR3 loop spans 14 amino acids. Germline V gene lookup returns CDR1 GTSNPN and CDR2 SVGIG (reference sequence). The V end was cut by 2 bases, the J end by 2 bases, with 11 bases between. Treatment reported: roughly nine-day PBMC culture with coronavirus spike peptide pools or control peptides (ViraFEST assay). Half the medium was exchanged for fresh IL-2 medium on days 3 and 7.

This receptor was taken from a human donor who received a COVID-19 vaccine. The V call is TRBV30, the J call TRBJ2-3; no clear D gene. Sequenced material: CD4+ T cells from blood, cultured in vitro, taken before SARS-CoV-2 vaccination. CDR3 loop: CAWSTSPATDTQYF. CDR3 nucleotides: TGTGCCTGGAGTACGTCTCCGGCCACAGATACGCAGTATTTT.